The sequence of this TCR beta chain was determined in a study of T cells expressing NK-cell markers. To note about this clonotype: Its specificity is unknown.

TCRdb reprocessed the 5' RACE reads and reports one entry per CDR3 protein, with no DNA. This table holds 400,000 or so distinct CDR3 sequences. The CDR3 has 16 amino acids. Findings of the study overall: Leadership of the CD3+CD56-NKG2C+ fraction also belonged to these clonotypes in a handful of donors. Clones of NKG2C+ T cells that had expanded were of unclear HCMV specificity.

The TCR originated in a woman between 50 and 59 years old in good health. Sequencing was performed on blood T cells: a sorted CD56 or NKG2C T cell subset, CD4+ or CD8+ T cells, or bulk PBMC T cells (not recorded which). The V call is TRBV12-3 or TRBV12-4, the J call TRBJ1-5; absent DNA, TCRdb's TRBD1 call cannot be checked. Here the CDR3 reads CASRPGQGPPGQPQHF.